Listed below are T cell receptor beta chains from one sample, sequenced in a study of T-cell reconstitution after alpha-beta-depleted transplantation in children. Using its own MiXCR run on the PCR reads, TCRdb lists one record per CDR3 protein. This sample has approximately 50,000 distinct CDR3 sequences, with about 47% found just once. This sample comprised peripheral blood, obtained before TCRalphabeta/CD19-depleted stem cell transplant. These receptors originate from a boy in the first two years of life with SCID, due to receive a stem cell transplant. Each CDR3 is given with its conserved first and last residue. D genes are given only for firm matches. The size field is filled for only some rows; it gives once, few, many or a size class.

>.|.|15|TRBV4-1|TRBJ2-7
CASSQEVGRFDEQYF
TGCGCCAGCAGCCAAGAGGTGGGGAGGTTTGACGAGCAGTACTTC
>.|TRBD1|17|TRBV4-3|TRBJ2-2
CASSQVRTGGNTGELFF
TGCGCCAGCAGCCAAGTGAGGACAGGTGGTAACACCGGGGAGCTGTTTTTT
>.|TRBD2|14|TRBV27|TRBJ2-5
CASKVYSGEETQYF
TGTGCCAGCAAAGTATATAGCGGGGAAGAGACCCAGTACTTC
>.|.|13|TRBV6-2/TRBV6-3|TRBJ2-7
CASSYTGFDEQYF
TGTGCCAGCAGTTATACAGGGTTCGACGAGCAGTACTTC
>.|TRBD1|18|TRBV20-1|TRBJ1-5
CSARGQGVFSHSNQPQHF
TGCAGTGCTAGGGGACAGGGGGTTTTTTCTCATAGCAATCAGCCCCAGCATTTT
>.|TRBD1|15|TRBV11-2|TRBJ2-7
CASSLIGGVSYEQYF
TGTGCCAGCAGCCTTATAGGGGGCGTCTCCTACGAGCAGTACTTC
>once|TRBD2|17|TRBV7-2|TRBJ2-3
CASSLGHSGGTLQTQYF
TGTGCCAGCAGCTTAGGGCATAGCGGGGGGACTCTGCAAACGCAGTATTTT
>.|TRBD1|12|TRBV20-1|TRBJ2-5
CRAGQGVETQYF
TGCAGGGCGGGACAGGGCGTAGAGACCCAGTACTTC
>few|.|12|TRBV7-2|TRBJ1-6
CASSLALGTIHF
TGTGCCAGCAGCTTAGCGCTGGGTACTATCCACTTT
>once|.|14|TRBV20-1|TRBJ1-4
CSALADATNEKLFF
TGCAGTGCTTTGGCGGACGCAACTAATGAAAAACTGTTTTTT
>many|TRBD1|13|TRBV5-6|TRBJ1-2
CASSWDRDYGYTF
TGTGCCAGCAGTTGGGACAGGGACTATGGCTACACCTTC
>.|.|11|TRBV5-1|TRBJ2-5
CASSYEETQYF
TGCGCCAGCAGCTATGAAGAGACCCAGTACTTC
>.|.|13|TRBV12-3/TRBV12-4|TRBJ2-3
CASSPGIGGTQYF
TGTGCCAGCAGCCCGGGGATAGGGGGGACGCAGTATTTT
>.|TRBD2|15|TRBV7-2|TRBJ2-1
CASSQLAGGGNEQFF
TGTGCCAGCAGCCAGCTAGCGGGGGGCGGGAATGAGCAGTTCTTC
>few|TRBD2|16|TRBV6-1|TRBJ2-1
CASSHETSGAYNEQFF
TGTGCCAGCAGCCACGAGACTAGCGGGGCCTACAATGAGCAGTTCTTC
>medium-sized|TRBD2|12|TRBV29-1|TRBJ2-7
CSVERRGGEQYF
TGCAGCGTTGAACGTCGGGGGGGCGAGCAGTACTTC
>.|.|16|TRBV20-1|TRBJ2-1
CSARDRGGQSYNEQFF
TGCAGTGCTAGAGATCGAGGGGGTCAATCCTACAATGAGCAGTTCTTC
>many|.|14|TRBV9|TRBJ2-7
CASSEGLLSYEQYF
TGTGCCAGCAGCGAGGGACTCCTGTCCTACGAGCAGTACTTC
>.|TRBD1|13|TRBV6-1|TRBJ2-7
CASSEPGGWEQYF
TGTGCCAGCAGTGAGCCAGGGGGCTGGGAGCAGTACTTC
>many|TRBD1|12|TRBV25-1|TRBJ1-3
CASSDRGIVIYF
TGTGCCAGCAGTGACAGGGGGATTGTCATATATTTT
>.|TRBD1|11|TRBV10-2|TRBJ1-1
CASGQGSEAFF
TGCGCCAGCGGACAGGGGAGTGAAGCTTTCTTT
>few|.|14|TRBV20-1|TRBJ2-7
CSASPIHNSYEQYF
TGCAGTGCTAGTCCCATCCACAACTCCTACGAGCAGTACTTC
>.|.|14|TRBV12-3/TRBV12-4|TRBJ1-4
CASSFQQGSEKLFF
TGTGCCAGCAGTTTTCAACAGGGAAGTGAAAAACTGTTTTTT
>few|TRBD2|15|TRBV7-2|TRBJ2-3
CASSLVPGGGDTQYF
TGTGCCAGCAGCTTAGTCCCCGGGGGGGGAGATACGCAGTATTTT
>.|.|14|TRBV20-1|TRBJ2-3
CSALWTASTDTQYF
TGCAGTGCTTTATGGACTGCGAGCACAGATACGCAGTATTTT
>.|TRBD2|15|TRBV11-2|TRBJ2-7
CASSLLSGVPYEQYF
TGTGCCAGCAGCTTACTCAGCGGGGTACCCTACGAGCAGTACTTC
>.|TRBD2|14|TRBV29-1|TRBJ2-5
CSVDSTSGGVAQYF
TGCAGCGTTGATAGTACTAGCGGGGGGGTTGCCCAGTACTTC
>few|.|12|TRBV7-2|TRBJ1-2
CASSHLTGGYTF
TGTGCCAGCAGCCACCTAACAGGTGGCTACACCTTC
>.|.|12|TRBV7-9|TRBJ2-1
CASSPEGWKQFF
TGTGCCAGCAGCCCCGAAGGGTGGAAGCAGTTCTTC
>few|.|14|TRBV20-1|TRBJ1-5
CSARVGAGHQPQHF
TGCAGTGCTAGAGTAGGCGCAGGTCATCAGCCCCAGCATTTT
>.|.|11|TRBV7-9|TRBJ2-3
CASRPLDTQYF
TGTGCCAGCAGACCCCTGGATACGCAGTATTTT
>.|.|15|TRBV18|TRBJ1-1
CASSPPQQMNTEAFF
TGTGCCAGCTCACCACCGCAACAAATGAACACTGAAGCTTTCTTT
>.|.|12|TRBV24-1|TRBJ2-3
CATEGRDDTQYF
TGTGCCACCGAGGGCAGGGATGATACGCAGTATTTT
>few|TRBD2|20|TRBV24-1|TRBJ2-5
CATSDPAGTSGGIGGETQYF
TGTGCCACCAGTGACCCTGCCGGGACTAGCGGGGGGATCGGGGGAGAGACCCAGTACTTC
>.|.|16|TRBV18|TRBJ1-1
CASSPPGPGMGTEAFF
TGTGCCAGCTCCCCACCGGGTCCAGGGATGGGCACTGAAGCTTTCTTT
>few|TRBD1|15|TRBV7-3|TRBJ2-6
CASSLQGAGANVLTF
TGTGCCAGCAGCTTACAGGGGGCTGGGGCCAACGTCCTGACTTTC
>.|.|14|TRBV6-5|TRBJ2-1
CASSYGAQNNEQFF
TGTGCCAGCAGTTACGGGGCGCAGAACAATGAGCAGTTCTTC
>once|.|17|TRBV10-3|TRBJ1-4
CAISERHLGSEDEKLFF
TGTGCCATCAGTGAACGGCACCTGGGGTCGGAGGATGAAAAACTGTTTTTT
>.|.|15|TRBV20-1|TRBJ2-5
CSARDFLRGQETQYF
TGCAGTGCTAGAGATTTCTTGCGGGGACAAGAGACCCAGTACTTC
>.|TRBD1|15|TRBV10-3|TRBJ1-3
CAISDWTGVGNTIYF
TGTGCCATCAGTGACTGGACAGGGGTTGGAAACACCATATATTTT
>few|.|14|TRBV2|TRBJ2-7
CASSVDQEAYEQYF
TGTGCCAGCAGTGTAGATCAGGAAGCCTACGAGCAGTACTTC
>.|.|15|TRBV7-2|TRBJ2-7
CASSPDSLLSYEQYF
TGTGCCAGCAGCCCGGACAGCTTACTCTCCTACGAGCAGTACTTC
>.|TRBD2|21|TRBV7-3|TRBJ2-3
CASSSTVSGGGLSTSTDTQYF
TGTGCCAGCAGCTCAACCGTTAGCGGGGGGGGCTTATCTACTAGCACAGATACGCAGTATTTT
>many|.|16|TRBV15|TRBJ2-1
CATSIRDLVSYNEQFF
TGTGCCACCAGCATCCGGGACCTCGTTTCCTACAATGAGCAGTTCTTC